The 27 T cell receptor beta chains given below trace back to one sample, sequenced in a study of T cell changes during pregnancy in multiple sclerosis. The protocol was immunoSEQ multiplex PCR, while the TCRdb copy is restricted to in-frame clones and leaves out a portion. The sample records about 69,000 clones, about 91% being singletons. Specimen: CD4+ T cells from peripheral blood mononuclear cells, collected in the third trimester of pregnancy. The receptors shown here come from a female donor in good health, enrolled as a control in a pregnancy study.

The chain has TRBV7-9 and TRBJ2-3, with 10 bases that match TRBD2. The germline V gene encodes CDR1 SEHNR and CDR2 FQNEAQ (reference sequence). V dropped 5 bases and J dropped 5; count of bases not matched to a gene: 10. The CDR3 contains 16 residues. This CDR3 is CASSRTSGFDLDTQYF. In DNA, the CDR3 is TGTGCCAGCAGCCGGACTAGCGGATTCGACCTAGATACGCAGTATTTT.

CDR3 in DNA: TGTGCCAGCAGCGTAGCTACAGGGGATGGCACTGAAGCTTTCTTT. Its protein product is CASSVATGDGTEAFF. This chain links TRBV9 with TRBJ1-1; TRBD1 agrees at 7 bases. Germline trimming cut 0 bases from V and 4 bases from J; bases unmatched to any gene: 6. The CDR3 has 15 residues. From germline, CDR1 is SGDLS and CDR2 YYNGEE. Combining the CDR3 with reference TRBV9 and TRBJ1-1 gives the whole variable domain DSGVTQTPKHLITATGQRVTLRCSPRSGDLSVYWYQQSLDQGLQFLIQYYNGEERAKGNILERFSAQQFPDLHSELNLSSLELGDSALYFCASSVATGDGTEAFFGQGTRLTVV.

The rearrangement links TRBV12-5 to TRBJ2-7, with TRBD1 matching 12 bases. This CDR3 region has 18 residues. V shed 2 bases and J 5 bases; nucleotides not matched to a gene: 13. Looked up from germline, CDR1 is LGHNT and CDR2 is FRNRAP. The CDR3 is CASGLSPSTWDRGHEQYF. CDR3 sequence (DNA): TGTGCTAGTGGTTTGTCCCCGAGCACTTGGGACAGGGGGCACGAGCAGTACTTC.

The V call is TRBV25-1, the J call TRBJ1-4, with D possibly TRBD1 on 6 matching bases. The CDR3 extends over 16 amino acids. V lost 2 bases to trimming and J lost 2 bases, with 12 bases between them. Germline values: CDR1 MGHDK, CDR2 SYGVNS. CDR3 sequence: CASSEGRGYTNEKLFF. In nucleotides, the CDR3 is TGTGCCAGCAGTGAAGGCAGGGGTTACACTAATGAAAAACTGTTTTTT.

This sequence joins TRBV7-2 and TRBJ2-1; 10 nucleotides line up with TRBD2. Trimming took 2 bases from V and 5 from J; bases not matched to a gene: 12. Germline V gives CDR1 SGHTA, CDR2 FQGNSA. The CDR3 loop spans 18 amino acids. DNA of the CDR3: TGTGCCAGCAGCTTACGGAGGACTAGCGGTCCACCGCACAATGAGCAGTTCTTC. It translates to CASSLRRTSGPPHNEQFF.

This chain joins TRBV23-1 and TRBJ1-5; 8 nucleotides match TRBD1. TRBV23-1 is noted as an ORF with a role that remains uncertain. CDR3 length equals 20 residues. With V trimmed by 1 base and J by 4 bases, 18 bases remained unmatched. The CDR3 region has the DNA TGCGCCAGCAGTCAATTGACCCCGGGACAGGCCACGAAGGGGAATCAGCCCCAGCATTTT. Encoded protein: CASSQLTPGQATKGNQPQHF.

The J gene is TRBJ2-7, the V gene TRBV9, with 10 bases matching TRBD2. Germline assignment: CDR1 SGDLS and CDR2 YYNGEE. This CDR3 is built from 15 residues. Trimming took 3 bases from V and 8 from J; bases not matched to a gene: 11. The CDR3 sequence: CASSAEGLAGEQQYF. The CDR3 DNA sequence: TGTGCCAGCAGCGCAGAGGGGCTAGCGGGGGAGCAGCAGTACTTC.

This sequence joins TRBV5-5 and TRBJ1-5, with a tentative D call TRBD1 (5 bases). In germline, CDR1 is SGHKS, CDR2 YYEKEE (reference sequence). The CDR3 is made up of 19 amino acids. The V end was cut by 4 bases, the J end by 0 bases, with 23 bases between. The CDR3 DNA is TGTGCCAGCAGCCTCTTCGTCGACAGCGAGCTATATAGCAATCAGCCCCAGCATTTT. It codes for CASSLFVDSELYSNQPQHF.

This CDR3 is CASTSTSGRYEQYF. CDR3 DNA sequence: TGTGCCAGTACCTCGACTAGCGGGCGCTACGAGCAGTACTTC. The V call is TRBV19, the J call TRBJ2-7, with 10 bases fitting TRBD2. Germline CDR1 and CDR2: LNHDA and SQIVND (reference sequence). This CDR3 is 14 amino acids long. V lost 7 bases to trimming and J lost 3 bases; unmatched junction nucleotides: 6.

This clone was seen a few times. The rearrangement uses TRBV19 and TRBJ1-1; unclear D gene. Germline lookup yields CDR1 LNHDA and CDR2 SQIVND (reference sequence). V gave up 0 bases and J gave up 3 bases, with 8 bases separating them. This CDR3 contains 14 residues. This CDR3 reads CASSIEGGYTEAFF. In DNA, the CDR3 is TGTGCCAGTAGTATAGAGGGAGGTTACACTGAAGCTTTCTTT. Full variable domain (remainder filled in from reference TRBV19 and TRBJ1-1): DGGITQSPKYLFRKEGQNVTLSCEQNLNHDAMYWYRQDPGQGLRLIYYSQIVNDFQKGDIAEGYSVSREKKESFPLTVTSAQKNPTAFYLCASSIEGGYTEAFFGQGTRLTVV.

V gene TRBV2 combines with J gene TRBJ2-2; 10 bases agree with TRBD1. The CDR3 spans 13 residues. Unmatched junction bases numbered 5, after V lost 10 bases and J lost 6 bases. Germline CDR1 is SNHLY and CDR2 is FYNNEI. CDR3 bases: TGTGCCACCCGACAGGGGGCCCCCGGGGAGCTGTTTTTT. Translating it yields CATRQGAPGELFF.

This sequence joins TRBV7-2 and TRBJ2-7, with 8 bases identical to TRBD2. The junction had 9 bases not matched to a gene; V was cut back by 3 bases and J by 5 bases. The germline CDR1 and CDR2 sequences are SGHTA and FQGNSA. The CDR3 sequence is 15 residues long. The CDR3 reads CASSFPGGLRNEQYF. DNA of the CDR3: TGTGCCAGCAGCTTCCCGGGGGGGCTTAGGAACGAGCAGTACTTC.

The rearrangement joins TRBV28 to TRBJ1-2; TRBD1 is a possible D gene (5 bases). Per the germline V gene, CDR1 is MDHEN and CDR2 is SYDVKM. V shed 3 bases and J shed 2 bases, with 7 bases lying between them. The CDR3 is 13 amino acids. For the CDR3, the DNA is TGTGCCAGCAGTTTCGACAGCAACTATGGCTACACCTTC. This codes for CASSFDSNYGYTF.

This rearrangement joins TRBV7-3 to TRBJ1-2, with 7 nucleotides matching TRBD1. Germline V CDR1 and CDR2: SGHTA, FQGTGA. CDR3 size: 13 residues. The trim removed 4 bases at V and 11 bases at J, leaving 10 bases unmatched. The CDR3 DNA reads as TGTGCCAGCAGCTCCCGGGACAGAGGGAGATACACCTTC. It specifies CASSSRDRGRYTF.

The chain combines TRBV7-6 with TRBJ1-3; a weak D match, TRBD1 (6 bases). The CDR3 runs to 15 residues. The ends were cut back, 5 bases at V and 4 bases at J, with 15 bases in the middle. The germline V gene has CDR1 SGHVS and CDR2 FNYEAQ. CDR3 nucleotide sequence: TGTGCCAGCAGCGCGAAGGGGGTTTCCGGAAACACCATATATTTT. Encoded protein: CASSAKGVSGNTIYF.

The chain recombines TRBV4-3 with TRBJ1-1, with 9 bases fitting TRBD1. Germline loops: CDR1 LGHNA, CDR2 YSLEER. The CDR3 is made up of 19 amino acids. V shed 2 bases, J shed 3 bases, and the junction held 16 bases outside the gene matches. CDR3 nucleotide sequence: TGCGCCAGCAGCCAATTCACTCGACTGAGACAGGGGGGGGACACTGAAGCTTTCTTT. Encoded protein: CASSQFTRLRQGGDTEAFF.

The rearrangement uses TRBV4-2 and TRBJ1-2; the D gene is possibly TRBD1 (5 bases). Per the germline V gene, CDR1 is LGHNA and CDR2 is YNFKEQ. Trimming cost V 0 bases and J 4 bases, with 21 bases left between them. The CDR3 contains 18 residues. The CDR3 region has the DNA TGTGCCAGCAGCCAAGAATTGAGTAGACCGGGGGATGGCTATGGCTACACCTTC. The encoded protein is CASSQELSRPGDGYGYTF.

The table lists this clone with a few counts. The rearrangement joins TRBV7-3 to TRBJ1-1; 7 nucleotides align to TRBD1. The ends lost 5 bases at V and 3 bases at J; junction bases unmatched: 3. Germline values: CDR1 SGHTA, CDR2 FQGTGA. The CDR3 sequence is 13 residues long. CDR3 coding DNA: TGTGCCAGCAGCCAGCAGGGGGACACTGAAGCTTTCTTT. Its protein product is CASSQQGDTEAFF.

This clone was recorded once. The rearrangement uses TRBV2 and TRBJ1-5, with D possibly matching TRBD1 (5 bases). The CDR3 has 13 amino acids. V dropped 11 bases and J dropped 7 bases, with 18 bases sitting between them. Germline assignment: CDR1 SNHLY and CDR2 FYNNEI. As DNA, the CDR3 is TGTGCCGGAACCAAGGCATCAGGGCAGCCCCAGCATTTT. This translates into CAGTKASGQPQHF.

J is TRBJ2-2 and V is TRBV4-2; a weak D match, TRBD2 (6 bases). V lost 3 bases and J lost 2, with 13 bases in between. There are 16 residues in the CDR3. In germline, CDR1 is LGHNA, CDR2 YNFKEQ. CDR3 residues: CASSQRSGVNTGELFF. CDR3 sequence (DNA): TGTGCCAGCAGCCAGCGATCGGGAGTCAACACCGGGGAGCTGTTTTTT.

The CDR3 region has the DNA TGCGCCAGCAGCCAAGATCTTGGGGCAGCTGAAGCTTTCTTT. Encoded protein: CASSQDLGAAEAFF. This chain uses TRBV4-3 with TRBJ1-1, with D perhaps TRBD1 (5 bases). Germline V lookup: CDR1 LGHNA, CDR2 YSLEER. This CDR3 has 14 residues. V shed 0 bases and J shed 6 bases, with 11 bases lying between them.

V gene TRBV5-1 combines with J gene TRBJ1-1, with D possibly being TRBD1 (6 bases). V was cut by 4 bases and J by 5 bases, with 18 bases left in between. Germline CDR1 SGHRS, CDR2 YFSETQ. The CDR3 consists of 15 residues. CDR3 coding DNA: TGCGCCAGCAGCCAAGCGGGGGCGGGTTGGACTGAAGCTTTCTTT. This sequence encodes CASSQAGAGWTEAFF.

The V gene is TRBV5-1, the J gene TRBJ1-1; 7 positions agree with TRBD1. The CDR3 is 15 residues long. V lost 4 bases, J lost 6 bases, and 12 bases stayed unmatched. The germline CDR1 and CDR2 sequences are SGHRS and YFSETQ. In DNA form, the CDR3 reads TGCGCCAGCAGCGTTACAGGGGTAAGAACGGCTGAAGCTTTCTTT. This encodes CASSVTGVRTAEAFF.

This chain uses TRBV5-4 with TRBJ1-2; a possible D gene is TRBD1 (6 bases). CDR3 length: 15 amino acids. V shed 6 bases and J shed 4 bases, with 19 bases lying between them. Germline assignment: CDR1 SGHNT and CDR2 YYREEE (reference sequence). The CDR3 DNA is TGTGCCAGCACCCTCCAGGGGATAGGAGGCTATGGCTACACCTTC. Its translation is CASTLQGIGGYGYTF. Variable domain in full (rest from reference TRBV5-4 and TRBJ1-2): ETGVTQSPTHLIKTRGQQVTLRCSSQSGHNTVSWYQQALGQGPQFIFQYYREEENGRGNFPPRFSGLQFPNYSSELNVNALELDDSALYLCASTLQGIGGYGYTFGSGTRLTVV.

The genes are TRBV15 and TRBJ2-5; 7 nucleotides line up with TRBD1. This CDR3 has 14 residues. V lost 3 bases, J lost 2 bases, and 3 bases stayed unmatched. The germline V gene has CDR1 LNHNV and CDR2 YYDKDF (reference sequence). As DNA, the CDR3 is TGTGCCACCAGCAGGGTGGGACAGCAAGAGACCCAGTACTTC. This translates into CATSRVGQQETQYF.

The rearrangement links TRBV6-5 to TRBJ1-2, with D hard to call. V gave up 5 bases and J gave up 3 bases, with 13 bases separating them. Germline V lookup: CDR1 MNHEY, CDR2 SVGAGI. There are 14 residues in the CDR3. CDR3: CASSRAGLDYGYTF. The DNA of the CDR3 is TGTGCCAGCAGTAGGGCCGGACTTGACTATGGCTACACCTTC.

CDR3 loop: CASSLAGNQETQYF. Here the CDR3 DNA reads TGCGCCAGCAGCTTGGCCGGGAATCAAGAGACCCAGTACTTC. The V gene is TRBV5-1, the J gene TRBJ2-5; tentative D call: TRBD2 (5 bases). This CDR3 has 14 amino acids. Trimming cost V 0 bases and J 2 bases, with 8 bases left between them. Per germline, CDR1 SGHRS and CDR2 YFSETQ.